The present T cell receptor (beta chain) was sequenced within a study of blood T cell repertoires in COVID-19. Study information: Spain, Italy and the United States supplied samples that represented acute and convalescent COVID-19. Sample material is recorded as cDNA or gDNA derived from T cells, B-cell-depleted T cells, or PBMCs.

Some clones are missing from TCRdb's copy, which holds only in-frame ones; the method was immunoSEQ multiplex PCR. The sample carries some 250,000 clones, 82% recorded once. Trimming removed 6 bases from V and 2 bases from J, with 14 bases in between. The CDR3 totals 15 residues. Germline CDR1 and CDR2: SNHLY and FYNNEI. J is TRBJ1-5 and V is TRBV2; TRBD1 might be the D (5 bases). The clonotype originates from a woman aged 18-35 years with acute or convalescent COVID-19. The source material was peripheral blood. The CDR3 DNA reads as TGTGCCAGCAGGGCGGGGGAATGGCGCAATCAGCCCCAGCATTTT. Protein product: CASRAGEWRNQPQHF.